These T cell receptor beta chains were read from a single sample in a study of spatial heterogeneity in lung cancer. Via MiXCR, TCRdb re-called the 5' RACE reads, giving one row per CDR3 protein. The table includes over 95,000 distinct CDR3 sequences, roughly 10% detected once. The starting material was PBMCs, obtained at follow-up. These receptors all come from a female donor with early-stage non-small cell lung cancer. Each CDR3 is given with its conserved first and last residue. Fields, in order: CDR3 DNA, CDR3 protein, clone size, J gene, V gene, D gene. D genes are given only for firm matches. Clone size, where shown, is once, few, many, or a class for clones that have expanded.

cdr3_nt: TGTGCCATCAGAAACAGGATGAATGAAAAACTGTTTTTT
cdr3_aa: CAIRNRMNEKLFF
clone_size: many
j_call: TRBJ1-4
v_call: TRBV10-3
d_call: NA

cdr3_nt: TGCAGTCTAATAAGGGACTACGCCTACGAGCAGTACTTC
cdr3_aa: CSLIRDYAYEQYF
clone_size: NA
j_call: TRBJ2-7
v_call: TRBV20-1
d_call: TRBD2

cdr3_nt: TGTGCCTGGAGTGACCCCCAGACTTGGACCTCTAATTCACCCCTCCACTTT
cdr3_aa: CAWSDPQTWTSNSPLHF
clone_size: NA
j_call: TRBJ1-6
v_call: TRBV30
d_call: NA

cdr3_nt: TGTGCCAGCAGCCATTCGTTCGAGCAGTACTTC
cdr3_aa: CASSHSFEQYF
clone_size: NA
j_call: TRBJ2-7
v_call: TRBV3-1
d_call: NA

cdr3_nt: TGTGCCAGCTCACCGACAGGGTGGGACGAGCAGTACTTC
cdr3_aa: CASSPTGWDEQYF
clone_size: few
j_call: TRBJ2-7
v_call: TRBV18
d_call: TRBD1

cdr3_nt: TGTGCCAGCAGCCCGACTAGCGGGAAAGGCAATGAGCAGTTCTTC
cdr3_aa: CASSPTSGKGNEQFF
clone_size: many
j_call: TRBJ2-1
v_call: TRBV3-1
d_call: TRBD2

cdr3_nt: TGTGCCAGCAGTTTATTGGGGACAGCACACTACGAGCAGTACTTC
cdr3_aa: CASSLLGTAHYEQYF
clone_size: many
j_call: TRBJ2-7
v_call: TRBV28
d_call: TRBD1

cdr3_nt: TGTGCCAGCAGTAGGTCTGGCGCCAGATATTCACCCCTCCACTTT
cdr3_aa: CASSRSGARYSPLHF
clone_size: many
j_call: TRBJ1-6
v_call: TRBV12-3/TRBV12-4
d_call: NA

cdr3_nt: TGTGCCAGCAGTGAATTGGGCACAGATACCTATGGCTACACCTTC
cdr3_aa: CASSELGTDTYGYTF
clone_size: NA
j_call: TRBJ1-2
v_call: TRBV25-1
d_call: NA

cdr3_nt: TGTGCCAGCAGCTTAGCAGGGGCATTTCAGCCCCAGCATTTT
cdr3_aa: CASSLAGAFQPQHF
clone_size: few
j_call: TRBJ1-5
v_call: TRBV7-6
d_call: NA